A single sample gave rise to the 18 T cell receptor beta chains below, sequenced in a study of cytomegalovirus exposure and HLA in healthy donors. Primers for the PCR totalled 60 Vbeta and 13 Jbeta. Profiling relied on immunoSEQ multiplex PCR, and the TCRdb table lists in-frame clones only, not all of them. The repertoire holds fewer than 130,000 clones, approximately 78% seen once, with approximately 1.2% in the top ten. Sequencing was carried out using PBMCs. The receptors were sampled from a woman aged 25 to 45 in good health and CMV-seronegative.

The V call is TRBV5-1, the J call TRBJ1-1; 7 bases are a match to TRBD1. The CDR3 sequence is 13 residues long. Germline V CDR1 and CDR2: SGHRS, YFSETQ. With V trimmed by 1 base and J by 10 bases, 7 bases remained unmatched. The CDR3 DNA reads as TGCGCCAGCAGCTTGCCCACAGGGGACGGAGCTTTCTTT. Its protein is CASSLPTGDGAFF.

The chain has TRBV4-3 and TRBJ1-2; no definite D call. The CDR3 runs to 16 residues. The germline V gene encodes CDR1 LGHNA and CDR2 YSLEER. The V and J ends lost 0 bases and 4 bases respectively, with 15 bases between them. The CDR3: CASSQEGGSKRYGYTF. The CDR3 DNA sequence: TGCGCCAGCAGCCAAGAAGGCGGGAGTAAGCGCTATGGCTACACCTTC.

The chain recombines TRBV4-1 with TRBJ1-2, with TRBD1 as a possible D gene (6 bases). This CDR3 contains 15 residues. Germline values: CDR1 MGHRA, CDR2 YSYEKL. Trimming shortened V by 0 bases and J by 4 bases, and 12 bases separated the two germline ends. The CDR3 DNA reads as TGCGCCAGCAGCCAAGATTCGTCAGGGGCCTATGGCTACACCTTC. Its translation: CASSQDSSGAYGYTF.

This clone was found a few times. The V call is TRBV5-1, the J call TRBJ1-5; D is unclear. CDR3 length: 17 residues. Germline CDR1 and CDR2: SGHRS and YFSETQ. V was cut by 0 bases and J by 3 bases, with 16 bases left in between. CDR3: CASSLDQRGWANQPQHF. In DNA form, the CDR3 reads TGCGCCAGCAGCTTGGACCAGCGGGGTTGGGCCAATCAGCCCCAGCATTTT.

This clone was found once. This chain links TRBV12-5 with TRBJ2-1, with TRBD2 matching over 9 bases. CDR1 and CDR2 (germline): LGHNT, FRNRAP. J gave up 8 bases and V 5 bases, and 4 bases lay outside the gene matches. The CDR3 is 13 residues long. The CDR3 region is CASGSGTSYEQFF. The CDR3 bases are TGTGCTAGTGGTAGCGGGACTAGCTATGAGCAGTTCTTC.

The chain joins TRBV2 to TRBJ1-3; tentative D call: TRBD1 (6 bases). V was cut by 0 bases and J by 2 bases, with 11 bases left in between. Per germline, CDR1 SNHLY and CDR2 FYNNEI. The CDR3 spans 16 residues. This CDR3 reads CASSEARGGPGNTIYF. The CDR3 DNA reads TGTGCCAGCAGTGAAGCGCGAGGGGGTCCTGGAAACACCATATATTTT.

This clone occurred once. This CDR3 reads CASSTEGQEAFF. CDR3 bases: TGTGCCAGTAGTACGGAGGGGCAAGAAGCTTTCTTT. The V and J genes are TRBV19 and TRBJ1-1, with D possibly matching TRBD1 (5 bases). This CDR3 comprises 12 residues. V shed 4 bases and J shed 8 bases, with 11 bases lying between them. Germline V CDR1 and CDR2: LNHDA, SQIVND (reference sequence).

As DNA, the CDR3 is TGTGCCAGCAGTATCAAAGGGTGGCGGGGCAATCAGCCCCAGCATTTT. Its protein is CASSIKGWRGNQPQHF. V is TRBV28 and J is TRBJ1-5; D ambiguous. Germline V gene data show CDR1 as MDHEN and CDR2 as SYDVKM. The CDR3 runs to 16 residues. Trimming stripped 5 bases from V and 2 bases from J, with 16 bases between.

This clone showed up just a few times. The chain links TRBV2 to TRBJ1-2; 9 nucleotides match TRBD1. V was clipped by 6 bases and J by 4 bases; unmatched bases: 6. Germline V gene lookup returns CDR1 SNHLY and CDR2 FYNNEI. The CDR3 spans 14 residues. The CDR3 loop reads CASRADRGSYGYTF. In DNA form, the CDR3 reads TGTGCCAGCAGGGCGGACAGGGGATCCTATGGCTACACCTTC.

This chain links TRBV28 with TRBJ1-6; 7 bases align to TRBD1. Trimming removed 11 bases from V and 7 bases from J; junction bases left unmatched: 5. The CDR3 sequence is 12 residues long. CDR1 is MDHEN, CDR2 SYDVKM, per germline. CDR3: CAGRQGNSPLHF. The DNA for the CDR3 is TGTGCCGGAAGACAGGGAAATTCACCCCTCCACTTT.

The rearrangement uses TRBV15 and TRBJ1-5; D possibly corresponds to TRBD1 (6 bases). This CDR3 is 14 amino acids long. In germline, CDR1 is LNHNV, CDR2 YYDKDF (reference sequence). Trimming left V 3 bases short and J 2 bases short, with 8 bases between. The CDR3 spells CATSRSGGNQPQHF. DNA for the CDR3: TGTGCCACCAGCAGGTCAGGGGGCAATCAGCCCCAGCATTTT.

Note on this clone: The junction departs from the called germline gene at one end, perhaps through a read error. This chain uses TRBV4-3 with TRBJ2-2; 7 nucleotides agree with TRBD1. Germline V CDR1 and CDR2: LGHNA, YSLEER. This CDR3 comprises 16 residues. CDR3 nucleotides: TGCGCCAGCAGCGAAGACAGGGTGAACCTCGACGGGGAGCTGTTTTTT. As protein: CASSEDRVNLDGELFF.

This chain links TRBV11-2 with TRBJ2-1, with D uncertain. Per germline, CDR1 SGHAT and CDR2 FQNNGV. Trimming stripped 6 bases from V and 16 bases from J, with 19 bases between. The CDR3 sequence is 12 residues long. CDR3 DNA: TGTGCCAGCAGTCCCGGCGGCCCTCACCCCTTCTTC. Translated, it gives CASSPGGPHPFF.

The CDR3 here is CASSPRQLYNEQFF. In nucleotides, the CDR3 is TGTGCCAGCAGCCCTCGACAGCTTTACAATGAGCAGTTCTTC. The rearrangement links TRBV11-2 to TRBJ2-1; a weak D match, TRBD1 (5 bases). This CDR3 comprises 14 residues. The V end was cut by 5 bases, the J end by 4 bases, with 12 bases between. In germline, CDR1 is SGHAT, CDR2 FQNNGV.

This chain uses TRBV30 with TRBJ2-1; 8 nucleotides agree with TRBD1. Germline CDR1 GTSNPN, CDR2 SVGIG (reference sequence). This CDR3 is built from 12 residues. The J segment lost 7 bases and the V segment lost 4 bases, leaving 3 bases of the junction unmatched. The CDR3 region has the DNA TGTGCCTGGACTGGACAGGGTAATGAGCAGTTCTTC. The encoded protein is CAWTGQGNEQFF.

This clone was counted only a few times. The chain has TRBV9 and TRBJ2-1, with 12 bases that match TRBD2. In germline, CDR1 is SGDLS, CDR2 YYNGEE. After removal of 0 bases from V and 13 bases from J, the junction contained 2 bases not matched to a gene. This CDR3 has 13 amino acids. CDR3 sequence: CASSVGLAGAQFF. The CDR3 nucleotides are TGTGCCAGCAGCGTAGGACTAGCGGGGGCTCAGTTCTTC.

The chain joins TRBV9 to TRBJ2-7, with 10 bases identical to TRBD1. CDR1 and CDR2 from the germline V gene are SGDLS and YYNGEE. V trimming: 4 bases; J trimming: 0 bases; junction bases outside the gene matches: 7. This CDR3 region has 16 residues. The CDR3 DNA follows: TGTGCCAGCAGCCGGACAGGGGGTTCAAGCTCCTACGAGCAGTACTTC. Its protein is CASSRTGGSSSYEQYF.

This clone has more than one count but fewer than ten. DNA for the CDR3: TGTGCCAGCAGTTTCGGACGGGGAGGGGAGCTGTTTTTT. Its protein product is CASSFGRGGELFF. The chain employs TRBV27 and TRBJ2-2; TRBD2 is a possible D gene (5 bases). CDR3 length equals 13 residues. Germline V gene lookup returns CDR1 MNHEY and CDR2 SMNVEV (reference sequence). V lost 3 bases and J 8 bases, leaving 10 bases between the germline ends.